The source of this T cell receptor beta chain is a study of blood T cells in healthy people across ages. A second PCR, run for roughly 7 to 11 cycles, used a sample-barcoded 5' primer plus a J-beta primer mix. TCRdb used MiXCR to reprocess the 5' RACE reads, holding one entry per CDR3 protein. Among hundreds of thousands of distinct CDR3 sequences listed, approximately 50% were seen once. V was pared by 0 bases and J by 2 bases, with 10 bases between. Germline loops: CDR1 SGHDN, CDR2 FVKESK. The CDR3 is 15 amino acids. This sequence was found in a man aged 55 to 70 in good health. J is TRBJ1-2 and V is TRBV14, with D maybe TRBD1 (6 bases). Sequencing input: blood. CDR3 in amino acids: CASSQESGANYGYTF. CDR3 DNA sequence: TGTGCCAGCAGCCAAGAGTCAGGGGCGAACTATGGCTACACCTTC.